Shown below are 27 T cell receptor beta chains from a single sample sequenced in a study of cytomegalovirus exposure and HLA in healthy donors (dated by TCRdb to 2017 to 2019). Library preparation used the immunoSEQ multiplex PCR assay. A mixture of 60 forward primers for TCR Vbeta segments and 13 reverse primers for TCR Jbeta segments was used in the multiplex PCR. TCRdb retrieved this table from immuneACCESS and kept in-frame rearrangements only. Not all clones are present; in checked studies, unresolved V genes account for under half, and no reason is known for the remainder. The sample table records more than 85,000 clones; around 81% of these occur just once. Of the sample, roughly 2.3% is held by the ten largest clones. The sequenced sample consisted of PBMCs. These receptors originate from a woman aged 25 to 39 in good health and CMV-seronegative.

This chain connects TRBV5-4 to TRBJ1-1, with D unresolved. Germline CDR1 reads SGHNT; CDR2 reads YYREEE (reference sequence). This CDR3 has 13 residues. The V gene lost 3 bases and the J gene lost 7 bases, with 13 bases spanning the gap. CDR3 bases: TGTGCCAGCAGCTCGGCGGGTAAACTTGAAGCTTTCTTT. Translated: CASSSAGKLEAFF.

This clone has only a few counts. Written as DNA, the CDR3 is TGCGCCAGCAGCGTGTCCACAGGGGACTATGGCTACACCTTC. It encodes CASSVSTGDYGYTF. The chain carries TRBV5-1 and TRBJ1-2, with 7 bases matching TRBD1. Germline V lookup: CDR1 SGHRS, CDR2 YFSETQ. Trimming took 4 bases from V and 3 from J; bases not matched to a gene: 6. The CDR3 loop spans 14 amino acids. Supplemented by reference TRBV5-1 and TRBJ1-2, the full variable domain reads KAGVTQTPRYLIKTRGQQVTLSCSPISGHRSVSWYQQTPGQGLQFLFEYFSETQRNKGNFPGRFSGRQFSNSRSEMNVSTLELGDSALYLCASSVSTGDYGYTFGSGTRLTVV.

This clone has just one count. J is TRBJ2-1 and V is TRBV4-3; D might be TRBD2 (5 bases). The CDR3 sequence is 17 residues long. Trimming stripped 4 bases from V and 4 bases from J, with 20 bases between. Germline CDR1 reads LGHNA; CDR2 reads YSLEER. CDR3 nucleotide sequence: TGCGCCAGCAGCCGTTTTCTCCCTAGCACTTCTTACAATGAGCAGTTCTTC. Translation: CASSRFLPSTSYNEQFF.

The chain is built from TRBV27 and TRBJ1-1, with TRBD1 matching over 7 bases. V shed 5 bases, J shed 11 bases, and the junction held 17 bases outside the gene matches. The germline gives CDR1 MNHEY, CDR2 SMNVEV (reference sequence). The CDR3 is 15 amino acids. The CDR3 here is CASSPYDNAGQWAFF. The CDR3 bases are TGTGCCAGCAGTCCATATGACAATGCGGGACAGTGGGCTTTCTTT.

This clone was observed a single time. The genes are TRBV7-2 and TRBJ2-7, with D possibly matching TRBD1 (6 bases). The CDR3 is made up of 14 amino acids. Germline V gene sequence: CDR1 SGHTA, CDR2 FQGNSA. V was shortened by 3 bases and J by 4 bases, with 13 bases between the two germline ends. This CDR3 reads CASSFWDNLYEQYF. CDR3 DNA: TGTGCCAGCAGCTTTTGGGACAACCTATACGAGCAGTACTTC.

CDR3 in amino acids: CASSLGSFLEQGHGYTF. The CDR3 nucleotides read TGTGCCAGCAGCTTGGGGTCATTTCTTGAACAGGGTCATGGCTACACCTTC. V is TRBV5-5 and J is TRBJ1-2; a weak D match, TRBD1 (6 bases). The germline V gene encodes CDR1 SGHKS and CDR2 YYEKEE (reference sequence). The V and J ends lost 0 bases and 6 bases respectively, with 21 bases between them. The CDR3 has 17 amino acids.

The chain is built from TRBV19 and TRBJ2-1; 9 bases fit TRBD2. The CDR3 is 16 residues long. Germline V gene lookup returns CDR1 LNHDA and CDR2 SQIVND (reference sequence). J was trimmed by 3 bases and V by 8 bases; bases with no gene match: 11. The CDR3 DNA follows: TGTGCCAGTGACCCGCGAACTAGCGGGCGCTACAATGAGCAGTTCTTC. Translation gives CASDPRTSGRYNEQFF.

About this clone itself: Within the sample, other DNA sequences also encode this same CDR3. CDR3 protein: CASSVAVNTEAFF. CDR3 nucleotides: TGTGCCAGCAGCGTAGCAGTGAACACTGAAGCTTTCTTT. The chain joins TRBV9 to TRBJ1-1; D gene uncertain. V lost 0 bases and J 0 bases, leaving 3 bases between the germline ends. CDR1 SGDLS and CDR2 YYNGEE come from the germline V gene. This CDR3 region has 13 residues. The full variable domain, its missing parts supplied by reference TRBV9 and TRBJ1-1, is DSGVTQTPKHLITATGQRVTLRCSPRSGDLSVYWYQQSLDQGLQFLIQYYNGEERAKGNILERFSAQQFPDLHSELNLSSLELGDSALYFCASSVAVNTEAFFGQGTRLTVV.

The chain combines TRBV6-1 with TRBJ2-2, with D perhaps TRBD2 (7 bases). V lost 6 bases to trimming and J lost 5 bases, with 16 bases between them. The length of the CDR3 is 15 residues. Germline V gives CDR1 MNHNS, CDR2 SASEGT. The CDR3 DNA is TGTGCCAGCAGGTGGGGGGGGCCAAGGACCGGGGAGCTGTTTTTT. Amino acid sequence: CASRWGGPRTGELFF.

The V call is TRBV14, the J call TRBJ2-1; TRBD2 matches at 7 bases. The CDR3 is 16 residues long. Germline V CDR1 and CDR2: SGHDN, FVKESK. Losses at the gene ends were 4 bases for V and 0 bases for J; bases not matched to a gene: 6. The CDR3 reads CASSLNGLDSYNEQFF. The CDR3 DNA sequence: TGTGCCAGCAGCCTAAATGGACTAGACTCCTACAATGAGCAGTTCTTC.

As concerns this clone: The same CDR3 is also encoded by other DNA sequences in this sample. CDR3: CASRNRGSYEQYF. In DNA, the CDR3 is TGTGCCAGCAGAAACAGGGGCTCCTACGAGCAGTACTTC. The chain is built from TRBV6-5 and TRBJ2-7, with 7 bases aligning to TRBD1. Germline-derived CDR1 and CDR2 are MNHEY and SVGAGI. The CDR3 is 13 residues long. V gave up 6 bases and J gave up 0 bases; unmatched junction bases: 2.

About this clone itself: Other nucleotide sequences in the sample specify the same CDR3. The J gene is TRBJ2-1, the V gene TRBV29-1; 14 bases map to TRBD2. Germline CDR1 and CDR2: SQVTM and ANQGSEA. V was pared by 6 bases and J by 0 bases, with 1 base of the junction left unmatched. This CDR3 is 15 amino acids long. Written as DNA, the CDR3 is TGCAGCGTGGGGACTAGCGGGAGCTCCTACAATGAGCAGTTCTTC. Translated, it gives CSVGTSGSSYNEQFF.

V gene TRBV18 combines with J gene TRBJ1-1; 11 positions agree with TRBD1. After removal of 3 bases from V and 7 bases from J, the junction contained 4 bases not matched to a gene. This CDR3 region has 14 residues. Looked up from germline, CDR1 is KGHSH and CDR2 is LQKENI. The CDR3 reads CASSPGTGGREAFF. Here the CDR3 DNA reads TGTGCCAGCTCACCGGGGACAGGGGGACGTGAAGCTTTCTTT.

The chain links TRBV27 to TRBJ2-7, with 8 bases identical to TRBD2. Germline V gene sequence: CDR1 MNHEY, CDR2 SMNVEV (reference sequence). The V segment lost 3 bases and the J segment 6 bases; nucleotides outside the gene matches: 4. The CDR3 totals 13 residues. The CDR3 region is CASSFYGGVEQYF. CDR3 DNA sequence: TGTGCCAGCAGTTTTTACGGGGGGGTCGAGCAGTACTTC.

This chain connects TRBV10-1 to TRBJ2-5; TRBD2 aligns across 13 bases. The germline V gene encodes CDR1 WNHNN and CDR2 SYGVQD (reference sequence). This CDR3 region has 16 residues. V trimming: 4 bases; J trimming: 5 bases; junction bases outside the gene matches: 7. CDR3 nucleotide sequence: TGCGCCAGCAGTGGCCGGACTAGCGGGAGAGGGGAGACCCAGTACTTC. The encoded protein is CASSGRTSGRGETQYF.

CDR3 loop: CASSLDGRADNEQFF. In nucleotides, the CDR3 is TGTGCCAGCAGCTTAGACGGGAGGGCGGACAATGAGCAGTTCTTC. The V call is TRBV7-2, the J call TRBJ2-1, with TRBD2 identical over 8 bases. V trimming: 1 base; J trimming: 5 bases; junction bases outside the gene matches: 4. Germline assignment: CDR1 SGHTA and CDR2 FQGNSA. This CDR3 spans 15 amino acids. The full variable domain, with the rest looked up from reference TRBV7-2 and TRBJ2-1, is GAGVSQSPSNKVTEKGKDVELRCDPISGHTALYWYRQSLGQGLEFLIYFQGNSAPDKSGLPSDRFSAERTGGSVSTLTIQRTQQEDSAVYLCASSLDGRADNEQFFGPGTRLTVL.

The chain combines TRBV30 with TRBJ2-3; possibly TRBD2 for D (6 bases). The CDR3 is 14 residues long. The germline gives CDR1 GTSNPN, CDR2 SVGIG (reference sequence). V was cut by 1 base and J by 0 bases, with 8 bases left in between. This CDR3 reads CAWSGGVSTDTQYF. The CDR3 nucleotides are TGTGCCTGGAGTGGCGGGGTCAGCACAGATACGCAGTATTTT.

V and J are TRBV9 and TRBJ2-7, with TRBD2 matching 8 bases. The CDR3 has 14 residues. Germline loops: CDR1 SGDLS, CDR2 YYNGEE. V lost 0 bases and J lost 5; bases outside the gene matches: 4. The DNA of the CDR3 is TGTGCCAGCAGCGTAGGCAGCGGGAGAGACGAGCAGTACTTC. Translating it yields CASSVGSGRDEQYF.

The chain is built from TRBV29-1 and TRBJ2-2; D is possibly TRBD2 (6 bases). V was shortened by 0 bases and J by 7 bases, with 15 bases between the two germline ends. CDR1 SQVTM and CDR2 ANQGSEA come from the germline V gene. CDR3 size: 15 residues. The CDR3 DNA follows: TGCAGCGTTGAAGATCGGTCGGGAGTTGGCGGGGAGCTGTTTTTT. Protein: CSVEDRSGVGGELFF.

This chain joins TRBV6-5 and TRBJ2-7; weak D call: TRBD2 (6 bases). Trimming left V 6 bases short and J 7 bases short, with 22 bases between. The CDR3 is 15 residues long. Looked up from germline, CDR1 is MNHEY and CDR2 is SVGAGI. Here the CDR3 DNA reads TGTGCCAGCAGCTATGTGACTGGCGGGATGGGGGAGCAGTACTTC. This sequence encodes CASSYVTGGMGEQYF.

The V and J genes are TRBV5-1 and TRBJ2-7; 12 bases map to TRBD2. Germline V gene lookup returns CDR1 SGHRS and CDR2 YFSETQ. The CDR3 contains 16 residues. The trim removed 4 bases at V and 3 bases at J, leaving 8 bases unmatched. The DNA for the CDR3 is TGCGCCAGCAGCGGACGTGGACTAGCGGGACTCTACGAGCAGTACTTC. Translated, it gives CASSGRGLAGLYEQYF.

This clone was detected only a few times. The chain joins TRBV14 to TRBJ2-1; 8 positions match TRBD2. Germline V gene data show CDR1 as SGHDN and CDR2 as FVKESK. The CDR3 length is 15 residues. V was pared by 4 bases and J by 6 bases, with 8 bases of the junction left unmatched. The CDR3 reads CASSLRLARGNEQFF. The CDR3 DNA reads as TGTGCCAGCAGCCTAAGACTAGCGAGAGGCAATGAGCAGTTCTTC.

This sequence joins TRBV25-1 and TRBJ1-6, with D tentatively TRBD1 (6 bases). The CDR3 is 15 amino acids. The germline V gene encodes CDR1 MGHDK and CDR2 SYGVNS. The ends were cut back, 2 bases at V and 4 bases at J, with 9 bases in the middle. The CDR3 sequence: CASSEGTGYNSPLHF. The CDR3 DNA reads TGTGCCAGCAGTGAAGGAACAGGGTATAATTCACCCCTCCACTTT.

The gene calls are TRBV13 and TRBJ2-3, with a possible D match to TRBD2 (5 bases). The CDR3 has 15 amino acids. CDR1 and CDR2 (germline): PRHDT, FYEKMQ (reference sequence). The V end lost 3 bases, the J end lost 3 bases, and 13 bases lay between the germline ends. The CDR3 DNA reads TGTGCCAGCAGCTTTAGACTACTTCCGACAGATACGCAGTATTTT. Residues: CASSFRLLPTDTQYF.

The chain has TRBV5-1 and TRBJ2-1; 7 bases are shared with TRBD2. The CDR3 loop spans 15 amino acids. V trimming: 0 bases; J trimming: 5 bases; junction bases outside the gene matches: 5. The V gene's germline CDR1 is SGHRS and CDR2 YFSETQ. The CDR3 DNA reads TGCGCCAGCAGCTTGGGTACTAGCGTTAACAATGAGCAGTTCTTC. Translating it yields CASSLGTSVNNEQFF.

This clone was seen only once. This chain joins TRBV11-3 and TRBJ2-1; 7 bases align to TRBD2. With V trimmed by 5 bases and J by 10 bases, 17 bases remained unmatched. The germline CDR1 and CDR2 sequences are SGHNT and YENEEA. The CDR3 runs to 16 residues. The CDR3 is CASSLGPYAGVNEQFF. In DNA form, the CDR3 reads TGTGCCAGCAGCCTTGGCCCCTATGCGGGAGTCAACGAGCAGTTCTTC.

This clone was seen a handful of times. The chain combines TRBV6-1 with TRBJ2-7; 12 bases map to TRBD2. Germline V gene sequence: CDR1 MNHNS, CDR2 SASEGT. V shed 7 bases, J shed 5 bases, and the junction held 9 bases outside the gene matches. This CDR3 region has 15 residues. The CDR3 reads CASKLAGGPSHEQYF. CDR3 nucleotides: TGTGCCAGCAAGCTAGCGGGAGGGCCGTCCCACGAGCAGTACTTC.